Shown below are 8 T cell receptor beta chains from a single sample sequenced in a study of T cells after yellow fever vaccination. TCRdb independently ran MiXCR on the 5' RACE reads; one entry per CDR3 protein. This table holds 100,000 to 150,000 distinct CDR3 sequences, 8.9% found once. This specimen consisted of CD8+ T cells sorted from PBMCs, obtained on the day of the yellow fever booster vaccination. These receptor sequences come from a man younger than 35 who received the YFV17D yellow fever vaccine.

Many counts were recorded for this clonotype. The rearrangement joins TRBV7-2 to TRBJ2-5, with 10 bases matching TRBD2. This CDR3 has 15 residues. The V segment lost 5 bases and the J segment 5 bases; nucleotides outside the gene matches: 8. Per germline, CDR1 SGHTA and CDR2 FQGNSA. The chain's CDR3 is CASSGQRGGRETQYF. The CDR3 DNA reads TGTGCCAGCAGCGGTCAGCGGGGGGGCCGGGAGACCCAGTACTTC. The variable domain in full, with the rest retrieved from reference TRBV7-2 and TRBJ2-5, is GAGVSQSPSNKVTEKGKDVELRCDPISGHTALYWYRQSLGQGLEFLIYFQGNSAPDKSGLPSDRFSAERTGGSVSTLTIQRTQQEDSAVYLCASSGQRGGRETQYFGPGTRLLVL.

The CDR3 sequence is CASSYRAQYNEQFF. In DNA form, the CDR3 reads TGTGCCAGCAGTTACAGGGCGCAGTACAATGAGCAGTTCTTC. The rearrangement links TRBV6-5 to TRBJ2-1; no definite D call. The CDR3 covers 14 residues. Deletions cut 2 bases from V and 4 bases from J, with 9 bases between. Germline assignment: CDR1 MNHEY and CDR2 SVGAGI.

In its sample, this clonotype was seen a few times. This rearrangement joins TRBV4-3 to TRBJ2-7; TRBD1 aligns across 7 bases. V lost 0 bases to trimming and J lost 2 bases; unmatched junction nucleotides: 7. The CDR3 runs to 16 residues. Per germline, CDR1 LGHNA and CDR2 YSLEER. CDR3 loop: CASSQDLKTGTYEQYV. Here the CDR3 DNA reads TGCGCCAGCAGCCAAGATTTGAAGACAGGGACCTACGAGCAGTACGTC.

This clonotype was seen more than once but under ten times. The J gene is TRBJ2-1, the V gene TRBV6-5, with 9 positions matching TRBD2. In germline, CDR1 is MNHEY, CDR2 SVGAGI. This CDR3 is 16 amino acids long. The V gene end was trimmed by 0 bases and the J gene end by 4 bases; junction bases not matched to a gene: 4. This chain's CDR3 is CASSYSVAGGYNEQFF. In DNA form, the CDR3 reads TGTGCCAGCAGTTACTCGGTCGCGGGGGGGTACAATGAGCAGTTCTTC.

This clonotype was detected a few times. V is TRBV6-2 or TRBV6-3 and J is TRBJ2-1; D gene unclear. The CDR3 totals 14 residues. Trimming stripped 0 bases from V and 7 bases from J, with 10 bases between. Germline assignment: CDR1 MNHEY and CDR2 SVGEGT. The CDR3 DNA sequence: TGTGCCAGCAGTTACTCCGAGCCCTCGAATGAGCAGTTCTTC. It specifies CASSYSEPSNEQFF.

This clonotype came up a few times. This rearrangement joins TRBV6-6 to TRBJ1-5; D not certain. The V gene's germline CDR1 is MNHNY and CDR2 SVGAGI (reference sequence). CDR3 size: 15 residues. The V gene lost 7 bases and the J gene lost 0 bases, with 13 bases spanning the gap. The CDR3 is CASIAAGHSNQPQHF. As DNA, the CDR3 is TGTGCCAGCATCGCGGCGGGTCATAGCAATCAGCCCCAGCATTTT.

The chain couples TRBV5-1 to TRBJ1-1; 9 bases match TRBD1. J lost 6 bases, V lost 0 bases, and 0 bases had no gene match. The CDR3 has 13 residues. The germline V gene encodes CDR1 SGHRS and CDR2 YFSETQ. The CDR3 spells CASSLDRGPEAFF. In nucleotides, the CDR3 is TGCGCCAGCAGCTTGGACAGGGGGCCTGAAGCTTTCTTT.

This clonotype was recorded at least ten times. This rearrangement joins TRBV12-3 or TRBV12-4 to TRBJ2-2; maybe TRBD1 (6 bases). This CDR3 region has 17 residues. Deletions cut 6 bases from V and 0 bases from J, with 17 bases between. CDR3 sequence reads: CASSTSAGTTNTGELFF. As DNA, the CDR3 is TGTGCCAGCAGCACCTCGGCCGGGACAACGAACACCGGGGAGCTGTTTTTT.